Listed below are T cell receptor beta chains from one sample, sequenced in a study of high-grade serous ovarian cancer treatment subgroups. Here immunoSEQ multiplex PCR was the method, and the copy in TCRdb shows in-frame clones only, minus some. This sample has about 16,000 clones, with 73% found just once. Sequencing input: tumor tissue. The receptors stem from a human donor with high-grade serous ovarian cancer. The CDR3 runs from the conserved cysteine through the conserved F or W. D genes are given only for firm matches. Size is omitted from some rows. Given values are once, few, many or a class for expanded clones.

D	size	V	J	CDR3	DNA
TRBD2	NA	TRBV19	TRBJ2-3	CASSYRGVTTDTQYF	TGTGCCAGTAGTTATCGGGGGGTCACCACAGATACGCAGTATTTT
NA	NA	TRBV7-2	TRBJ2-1	CASSVGGRFNEQFF	TGTGCCAGCAGCGTCGGGGGGCGGTTCAATGAGCAGTTCTTC
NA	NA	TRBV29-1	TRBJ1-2	CSVEVAESGYTF	TGCAGCGTTGAAGTGGCAGAGAGTGGCTACACCTTC
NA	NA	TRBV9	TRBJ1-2	CASSAPNLREVTSSYGYTF	TGTGCCAGCAGCGCACCTAACCTCCGGGAAGTAACCTCATCCTATGGCTACACCTTC
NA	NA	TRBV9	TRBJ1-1	CASSPSGADEAFF	TGTGCCAGCAGCCCCTCTGGGGCTGACGAAGCTTTCTTT
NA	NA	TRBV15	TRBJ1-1	CATSGRDQGRTEAFF	TGTGCCACCAGCGGCCGGGACCAGGGGCGAACTGAAGCTTTCTTT
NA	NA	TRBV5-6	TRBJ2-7	CASRNRGASYEQYF	TGTGCCAGCAGGAACCGGGGGGCCTCCTACGAGCAGTACTTC
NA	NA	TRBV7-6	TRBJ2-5	CASSSGRETQYF	TGTGCCAGCAGCTCGGGACGAGAGACCCAGTACTTC
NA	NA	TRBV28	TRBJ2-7	CASSWGTYEQYF	TGTGCCAGCAGTTGGGGAACCTACGAGCAGTACTTC
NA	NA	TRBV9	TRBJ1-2	CASSVLEGSDYGYTF	TGTGCCAGCAGCGTATTGGAGGGGTCTGACTATGGCTACACCTTC
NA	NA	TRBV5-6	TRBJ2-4	CASSRENIQYF	TGTGCCAGCAGTAGGGAAAACATTCAGTACTTC
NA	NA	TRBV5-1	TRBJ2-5	CASTPAWLYDKETQYF	TGCGCCAGCACCCCGGCCTGGCTCTACGATAAAGAGACCCAGTACTTC
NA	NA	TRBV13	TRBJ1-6	CASSLPRGYNSPLHF	TGTGCCAGCAGCTTACCCAGGGGCTATAATTCACCCCTCCACTTT
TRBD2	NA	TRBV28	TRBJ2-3	CASSRAGGPPDTQYF	TGTGCCAGCAGCCGAGCGGGGGGGCCCCCAGATACGCAGTATTTT
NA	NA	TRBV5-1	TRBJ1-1	CASSLAGGSMNTEAFF	TGCGCCAGCAGCTTGGCCGGGGGATCCATGAACACTGAAGCTTTCTTT
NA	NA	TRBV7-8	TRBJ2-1	CASSPSGPRAYEQFF	TGTGCCAGCAGCCCTTCCGGCCCCAGGGCATATGAGCAGTTCTTC
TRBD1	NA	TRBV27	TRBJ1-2	CASSLGQPTIYGYTF	TGTGCCAGCAGTTTGGGACAGCCGACCATCTATGGCTACACCTTC
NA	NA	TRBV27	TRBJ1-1	CASSLKRGTEAFF	TGTGCCAGCAGTTTAAAACGGGGGACTGAAGCTTTCTTT
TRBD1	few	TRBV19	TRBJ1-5	CASSMVQGGFKPQHF	TGTGCCAGTAGTATGGTACAGGGGGGTTTCAAGCCCCAGCATTTT
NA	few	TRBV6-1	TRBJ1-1	CASSRQLSNTEAFF	TGTGCCAGCAGTAGACAGCTCTCGAACACTGAAGCTTTCTTT
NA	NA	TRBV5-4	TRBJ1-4	CASSHTKRDKLFF	TGTGCCAGCAGTCACACGAAGAGGGACAAACTGTTTTTT
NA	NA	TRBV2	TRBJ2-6	CASAGDSGANVLTF	TGTGCCAGCGCTGGGGACTCTGGGGCCAACGTCCTGACTTTC
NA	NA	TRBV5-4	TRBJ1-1	CASSLQGGMNTEAFF	TGTGCCAGCAGCTTGCAAGGAGGGATGAACACTGAAGCTTTCTTT
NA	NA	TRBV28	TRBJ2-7	CASSFGGFIGGEQYF	TGTGCCAGCAGTTTCGGGGGGTTCATAGGGGGGGAGCAGTACTTC
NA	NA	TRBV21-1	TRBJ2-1	CATSRHEGRSYNEQFF	TGTGCCACCAGTCGGCATGAGGGCCGCTCCTACAATGAGCAGTTCTTC
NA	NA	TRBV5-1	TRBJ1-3	CASRSQYSGNTIYF	TGCGCCAGCAGGAGTCAATACTCTGGAAACACCATATATTTT
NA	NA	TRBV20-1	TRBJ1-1	CSATPNVEAFF	TGCAGTGCGACTCCCAATGTTGAAGCTTTCTTT
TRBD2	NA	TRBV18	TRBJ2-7	CASSPAPGGEQYF	TGTGCCAGCTCACCGGCCCCGGGGGGCGAGCAGTACTTC
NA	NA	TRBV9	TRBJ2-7	CASSVGDSRDEQYF	TGTGCCAGCAGCGTTGGGGATTCGAGAGACGAGCAGTACTTC
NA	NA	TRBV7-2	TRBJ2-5	CASSRSGGVRKETQYF	TGTGCCAGCAGCCGCTCGGGCGGGGTGAGAAAAGAGACCCAGTACTTC
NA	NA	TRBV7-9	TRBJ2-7	CASSQEPYEQYF	TGTGCCAGCAGCCAGGAACCTTACGAGCAGTACTTC
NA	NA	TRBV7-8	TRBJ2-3	CASSLALTDTQYF	TGTGCCAGCAGCTTAGCGCTCACAGATACGCAGTATTTT
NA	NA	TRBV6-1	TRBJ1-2	CASSEGVGSYGYTF	TGTGCCAGCAGTGAGGGGGTAGGGAGCTATGGCTACACCTTC
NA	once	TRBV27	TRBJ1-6	CASSGSYNSPLHF	TGTGCCAGCAGTGGCAGTTATAATTCACCCCTCCACTTT
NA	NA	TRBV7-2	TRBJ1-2	CASSPTGGSYGYTF	TGTGCCAGCAGTCCTACGGGGGGTTCCTATGGCTACACCTTC
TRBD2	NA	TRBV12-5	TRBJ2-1	CASGLGLAGLSYNEQFF	TGTGCTAGTGGTTTGGGACTAGCGGGCCTCTCCTACAATGAGCAGTTCTTC
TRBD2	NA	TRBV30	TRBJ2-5	CARTSGGETQYF	TGTGCCCGGACTAGCGGCGGGGAGACCCAGTACTTC
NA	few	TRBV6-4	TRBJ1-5	CASSDSIGRGHRRRRNQPQHF	TGTGCCAGCAGTGACTCGATCGGAAGGGGACACCGACGTCGGCGGAATCAGCCCCAGCATTTT
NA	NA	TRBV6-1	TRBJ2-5	CASSPDRSSQETQYF	TGTGCCAGCAGTCCAGACAGGAGCTCCCAAGAGACCCAGTACTTC
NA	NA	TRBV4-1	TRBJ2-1	CASSQGPRPGYNEQFF	TGCGCCAGCAGCCAAGGGCCTCGACCCGGCTACAATGAGCAGTTCTTC
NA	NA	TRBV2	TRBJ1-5	CASSGIRDARQPQHF	TGTGCCAGCAGTGGGATTCGGGACGCGAGGCAGCCCCAGCATTTT